Each of the 12 T cell receptor beta chains below was sequenced from the same sample in a study of T cells expressing NK-cell markers (TCRdb year 2020). Library preparation was by 5' RACE. TCRdb names Illumina HiSeq 2000 as the instrument used. With the reads reprocessed by TCRdb, a single entry stands for each CDR3 protein sequence and no DNA is reported. The data table for this sample lists about 400,000 distinct CDR3 sequences. The ten largest clones capture about 10% of the sample. Material for sequencing was blood T cells: a sorted CD56 or NKG2C T cell subset, CD4+ or CD8+ T cells, or bulk PBMC T cells (not recorded which). All receptors derive from a woman aged 45-65 years in good health. Donor details come from another sample of the same person, matched by shared clones.

V and J are TRBV4-1 and TRBJ2-1; TCRdb's D gene call, TRBD1, goes unchecked for lack of DNA. Looked up from germline, CDR1 is MGHRA and CDR2 is YSYEKL. The CDR3 contains 15 residues. Here the CDR3 reads CASSHRRHSYNEQFF.

This rearrangement joins TRBV4-2 to TRBJ2-3; without DNA, the TCRdb call of TRBD2 cannot be checked. CDR1 is LGHNA and CDR2 is YNFKEQ in the germline V gene. This CDR3 region has 16 residues. The CDR3 is CASSPSSGSGADTQYF.

This chain connects TRBV5-1 to TRBJ2-1; TCRdb indicates TRBD1, and absent DNA this call remains unverified. The CDR3 extends over 16 amino acids. The germline V gene encodes CDR1 SGHRS and CDR2 YFSETQ. The CDR3 protein is CASSPRQGARNNEQFF.

The chain has TRBV5-4 and TRBJ2-1; TCRdb's D call of TRBD1 is untestable without DNA. This CDR3 comprises 16 residues. CDR1 SGHNT and CDR2 YYREEE come from the germline V gene (reference sequence). The CDR3 spells CASSLDGAPSYNEQFF. The whole variable domain, filled in from reference TRBV5-4 and TRBJ2-1, reads ETGVTQSPTHLIKTRGQQVTLRCSSQSGHNTVSWYQQALGQGPQFIFQYYREEENGRGNFPPRFSGLQFPNYSSELNVNALELDDSALYLCASSLDGAPSYNEQFFGPGTRLTVL.

This chain uses TRBV10-3 with TRBJ1-1. The CDR3 is 14 residues long. Germline CDR1 is ENHRY and CDR2 is SYGVKD. CDR3 region: CAISFNSDGKEAFF.

This chain links TRBV6-5 with TRBJ1-2. In germline, CDR1 is MNHEY, CDR2 SVGAGI. This CDR3 region has 11 residues. CDR3 region: CASWVSGGYTF.

CDR3 in amino acids: CASSQALGVTGELFF. The chain carries TRBV3-1 and TRBJ2-2; TCRdb indicates TRBD1, and absent DNA this call remains unverified. Germline assignment: CDR1 LGHDT and CDR2 YNNKEL (reference sequence). This CDR3 contains 15 residues.

This rearrangement joins TRBV27 to TRBJ2-1; checking the TCRdb D call of TRBD2 is not possible without DNA. Germline loops: CDR1 MNHEY, CDR2 SMNVEV (reference sequence). CDR3 size: 14 residues. This CDR3 reads CATQTGGRGNEQFF.

V is TRBV29-1 and J is TRBJ2-2. Germline values: CDR1 SQVTM, CDR2 ANQGSEA. The CDR3 is 11 residues long. The CDR3 protein is CSVRLSGELFF.

The genes are TRBV19 and TRBJ2-4; TCRdb indicates TRBD2, and absent DNA this call remains unverified. The CDR3 loop spans 15 amino acids. Germline V gives CDR1 LNHDA, CDR2 SQIVND (reference sequence). This chain's CDR3 is CASSMARVAKNIQYF.

The chain uses TRBV11-2 and TRBJ2-1; TCRdb calls TRBD1, which cannot be checked without DNA. Germline lookup yields CDR1 SGHAT and CDR2 FQNNGV. The CDR3 contains 16 residues. The CDR3 loop reads CASSLPRQGRGNEQFF.

The rearrangement joins TRBV7-9 to TRBJ2-3; the D gene TCRdb calls, TRBD1, cannot be checked with no DNA. This CDR3 is built from 14 residues. Germline V gene lookup returns CDR1 SEHNR and CDR2 FQNEAQ (reference sequence). CDR3 region: CASSYGGLSDTQYF.